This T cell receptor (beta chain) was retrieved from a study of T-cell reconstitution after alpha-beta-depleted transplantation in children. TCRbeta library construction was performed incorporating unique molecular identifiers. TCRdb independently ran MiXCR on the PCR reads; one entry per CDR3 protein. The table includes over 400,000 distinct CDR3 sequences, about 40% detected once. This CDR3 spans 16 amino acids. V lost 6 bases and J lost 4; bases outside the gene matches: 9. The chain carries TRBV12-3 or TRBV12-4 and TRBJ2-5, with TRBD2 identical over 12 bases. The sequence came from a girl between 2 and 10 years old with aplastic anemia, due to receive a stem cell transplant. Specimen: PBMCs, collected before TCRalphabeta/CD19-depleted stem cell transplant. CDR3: CASSSGASGRGETQYF. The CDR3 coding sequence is TGTGCCAGCAGCTCAGGAGCTAGCGGGAGGGGAGAGACCCAGTACTTC.